This TCR beta chain was obtained from a study of shared T cell receptors in the human thymus. The assay was immunoSEQ multiplex PCR, and TCRdb's table has in-frame clones only and misses some. The data contain 540,000 or so clones, 75% to 80% of them singletons. The data also belong to a second study, concerning human thymus T cells.

Source material: thymocytes. The source is a boy under two years old with a congenital heart defect.

The CDR3 DNA reads TGTGCCAGCAGTGAAGCGGGAGGCCGGCCCTACGAGCAGTACTTC. Amino acids: CASSEAGGRPYEQYF. The chain employs TRBV2 and TRBJ2-7; weak D call: TRBD2 (6 bases). Trimming took off 0 bases at V and 2 bases at J, with 11 bases between the two ends. Germline CDR1 SNHLY, CDR2 FYNNEI. This CDR3 contains 15 residues.